One sample yielded the 9 T cell receptor beta chains listed below, sequenced in a study of blood T cell repertoires in COVID-19. The data were produced by immunoSEQ multiplex PCR, yet TCRdb's version contains in-frame clones alone and is incomplete. The sample yields 150,000 or so clones, 70% to 85% seen once. Sequencing was performed on peripheral blood. The source is an elderly woman with acute or convalescent COVID-19.

This clone was counted once. The chain combines TRBV5-4 with TRBJ1-1, with D perhaps matching TRBD1 (6 bases). This CDR3 contains 15 residues. V dropped 4 bases and J dropped 5 bases, with 18 bases sitting between them. Germline CDR1 is SGHNT and CDR2 is YYREEE (reference sequence). The CDR3 spells CASSPEGGRLTEAFF. The CDR3 nucleotides are TGTGCCAGCAGCCCCGAGGGGGGGCGGCTTACTGAAGCTTTCTTT.

The gene calls are TRBV11-3 and TRBJ2-7, with D possibly TRBD1 on 5 matching bases. CDR3 size: 14 residues. CDR1 is SGHNT and CDR2 is YENEEA in the germline V gene. The ends were cut back, 2 bases at V and 1 base at J, with 9 bases in the middle. The CDR3 DNA reads as TGTGCCAGCAGCTTATCAGGGCCGTCCTACGAGCAGTACTTC. It yields the protein CASSLSGPSYEQYF.

The rearrangement joins TRBV29-1 to TRBJ2-7; D perhaps matches TRBD1 (5 bases). CDR1 is SQVTM, CDR2 ANQGSEA, per germline. The CDR3 contains 13 residues. V shed 7 bases and J shed 0 bases, with 13 bases lying between them. CDR3 nucleotide sequence: TGCAGCGCCCAGGACACTTACTCCTACGAGCAGTACTTC. Residues: CSAQDTYSYEQYF.

The V and J genes are TRBV7-2 and TRBJ1-4; tentative D call: TRBD1 (5 bases). This CDR3 spans 16 amino acids. Germline-derived CDR1 and CDR2 are SGHTA and FQGNSA. Trimming took 1 base from V and 0 from J, leaving 9 bases between them. The CDR3 loop is CASSLGGRATNEKLFF. DNA for the CDR3: TGTGCCAGCAGCTTAGGGGGGAGGGCAACTAATGAAAAACTGTTTTTT.

This clone was seen only a few times. This rearrangement joins TRBV19 to TRBJ1-6, with 8 bases lining up with TRBD1. V lost 5 bases, J lost 10 bases, and 4 bases stayed unmatched. This CDR3 is built from 13 residues. Per the germline V gene, CDR1 is LNHDA and CDR2 is SQIVND (reference sequence). The CDR3 nucleotides are TGTGCCAGTAGTTCGGGACAGGACTCACCCCTCCACTTT. The encoded protein is CASSSGQDSPLHF.

The chain carries TRBV6-5 and TRBJ1-2; D call uncertain. The CDR3 covers 12 residues. Germline CDR1 MNHEY, CDR2 SVGAGI. V was pared by 2 bases and J by 3 bases, with 4 bases between. This CDR3 reads CASSYGHYGYTF. The CDR3 region has the DNA TGTGCCAGCAGTTACGGGCACTATGGCTACACCTTC.

The count of this clone is one. Other DNA sequences in this specimen translate into the identical CDR3. V usage is TRBV21-1 and J usage is TRBJ1-1; TRBD1 is the table's D call, not checked against the DNA. TRBV21-1 is assigned pseudogene status. CDR3 size: 14 residues. The chain's CDR3 is CASSRDRTNTEAFF. The CDR3 nucleotides read TGTGCCAGCAGCCGGGACAGAACGAACACTGAAGCTTTCTTT.

This clone was recorded once. The rearrangement links TRBV11-1 to TRBJ2-1, with 9 bases identical to TRBD2. Germline-derived CDR1 and CDR2 are SGHAT and FQDESV (reference sequence). V shed 5 bases, J shed 7 bases, and the junction held 12 bases outside the gene matches. The CDR3 spans 16 residues. CDR3 DNA: TGTGCCAGCAGCCCACCCTTCTGGCGGGGGGGTAATGAGCAGTTCTTC. Protein sequence: CASSPPFWRGGNEQFF.

This rearrangement joins TRBV6-5 to TRBJ1-2; D is perhaps TRBD1 (6 bases). CDR1 and CDR2 (germline): MNHEY, SVGAGI. The CDR3 covers 14 residues. V lost 5 bases, J lost 4 bases, and 14 bases lay in between. As DNA, the CDR3 is TGTGCCAGCAGTCCGTACAGGGTAGGCTATGGCTACACCTTC. Translation gives CASSPYRVGYGYTF.